This T cell receptor beta chain originates from a study of T cells after yellow fever vaccination (dated by TCRdb to about 2019). With regard to the full study: Libraries from fractions with low cell numbers were prepared with the SMART-Seq v4 Ultra Low Input RNA kit. To follow T-cell clones before and after both primary and booster YFV17D yellow fever vaccination, bulk TCR alpha and beta repertoires underwent longitudinal sequencing. The cohort comprised two healthy male donors, one aged 18 to 30 and one aged 30 to 39 years. Blood was drawn at multiple timepoints before and after primary and secondary immunization, with bulk PBMC replicates and cell subsets isolated. Here is what the overall study found, with its caveats: Compared with the primary T-cell response, the secondary T-cell response was faster but weaker, reaching its peak on day 5 rather than on day 15. After the booster, most of the clones that had expanded following primary vaccination were detected again (about 95% of CD4 and around nine tenths of CD8), which suggests that memory was broadly maintained. Because only a couple of donors were included in the study, the extent to which the findings can be generalized is limited. Because abundant contaminating clonotypes from the bulk population could be contained in FACS-sorted repertoires, computational filtering was required. A small fraction of clonotypes showed up in both the CD4 and CD8 compartments, probably as a result of convergent recombination.

The sample's treatment or condition label, decoded: live attenuated yellow fever vaccine strain. At every blood-draw timepoint, two biological replicates of bulk PBMCs were collected. A standard Ficoll-Paque protocol was used to isolate PBMCs from peripheral blood. TriZol was used to extract RNA from bulk PBMCs, from CD4 and CD8 fractions, and from dextramer-positive and dextramer-negative fractions. This clonotype came up a few times. No antigen is known for it. Within one base of it there is no much larger clone, and no base qualities were kept. These reads were obtained on an Illumina NovaSeq 6000. TCR cDNA was synthesized by 5'RACE template switching, which introduced a universal primer site and unique molecular identifiers. cDNA synthesis was primed from both the TCR alpha and TCR beta constant segments. Two PCR steps were used to amplify libraries, with sample barcodes and sequencing adapters being added in the second step. Sequencing of libraries was done on Illumina HiSeq 2500 (2x100 bp) or NovaSeq (2x150 bp). For the original study's pipeline: Reads were demultiplexed and collapsed into UMI consensus sequences with MIGEC, and V(D)J alignment was performed with MiXCR. Vaccine-responding clonotypes were defined with edgeR using replicate PBMC samples, requiring FDR below 0.01 and a log2 fold change above 5 up to day 15. Each bulk clonotype received a CD4 or CD8 identity based on whether the sequenced CD4 or CD8 repertoire contained that clonotype at higher abundance. TCRdb reanalyzed the raw reads on its own, using fastp at Q25 for trimming and MiXCR for clone calling, and kept in-frame beta chains. Rows with a matching CDR3 protein are joined into one entry that keeps the most common DNA and genes. None of the V and J calls come from the authors' own analysis; TCRdb made them. The sample table shows 350,000 to 450,000 distinct CDR3 sequences, and approximately 18% are seen once. In total, the top ten clones hold over 15% of the sample.

The CDR3 spans 13 residues, from the cysteine through the phenylalanine. The kept DNA is CDR3 alone, 39 bases in frame from the first base. V loses 2 bases, J loses 4 bases, and the germline ends lie 10 bases apart. From the germline V gene (reference sequence), CDR1 is SGHKS and CDR2 is YYEKEE. Source: PBMCs, taken before the yellow fever booster vaccination. The origin of this receptor is a man younger than 30 who received the YFV17D yellow fever vaccine. The chain links TRBV5-5 with TRBJ2-7; confidence is insufficient to name the D gene. CDR3 sequence: CASSFGPNYEQYF. The DNA reads as follows: TGTGCCAGCAGCTTCGGCCCTAATTACGAGCAGTACTTC.